This T cell receptor beta chain stems from a study of early T cells in non-severe SARS-CoV-2 infection. CDR3 length: 15 amino acids. V lost 7 bases, J lost 4 bases, and 19 bases lay in between. CDR1 is SGHRS and CDR2 is YFSETQ in the germline V gene. MiXCR, run by TCRdb on the 5' RACE reads, gives a single entry per CDR3 protein. The table records 20,000 to 25,000 distinct CDR3 sequences, 4% to 5.5% of them present only once. This clonotype originated in an adult who was a healthcare worker with PCR-confirmed SARS-CoV-2 infection or an uninfected control (not recorded which). The V and J genes are TRBV5-1 and TRBJ2-3; tentatively, D is TRBD1 (5 bases). Material: whole blood. The CDR3 region has the DNA TGCGCCAGCGGAGAGCAGGGTGGAAGGTCAGATACGCAGTATTTT. Amino acid sequence: CASGEQGGRSDTQYF.